The sequence of this T cell receptor beta chain was determined in a study of human T cells and chemical hapten exposure (dated by TCRdb to the early 2020s). About the full investigation: For sensitization, 2% DPC in acetone was applied to a 2 cm by 2 cm area of upper inner arm skin. Throughout the study period of 20 to 25 weeks, patients also received therapeutic DPC doses to the scalp every week. Patch tests used Finn chambers with 0.01% DPC on the upper back, scored after 6 days by International Contact Dermatitis Research Group standards. Most of the patients in the cohort were female, and the cohort covered alopecia areata with under or over 50% scalp involvement, alopecia totalis and alopecia universalis. Libraries were pooled for sequencing, and variation in per-sample TCR yields was attributed mainly to small differences in library volumes within the pool. This study followed changes in the peripheral blood TCR repertoire in vivo during primary and secondary sensitization of alopecia patients to the hapten diphenylcyclopropenone (DPC). Blood samples were taken from patients before sensitization (week 0) and at 2, 6 and about 24 weeks after DPC sensitization. Roughly 30 alopecia patients gave blood for TCR sequencing at one to four time points (pre-sensitization, 2, 6 and 24 weeks).

CDR1 and CDR2 were assigned from the germline V gene as LGHNA and YSLEER. At the junction V is shortened by 4 bases and J by 0 bases; bases outside the gene matches: 5. The CDR3 contains 16 residues, cysteine and phenylalanine counted. CDR3 DNA only is kept here, 48 bases in frame from base 1. The table lists this clonotype with many counts. No antigen is known for it. The record has no base qualities; no much larger clone is one base away. Libraries were prepared through RACE. Sequencing was performed on a NextSeq 500. Library preparation attached unique molecular identifiers to individual cDNA molecules for quantitative, reproducible TCR counting. Both TCR alpha and TCR beta chains were sequenced from each blood RNA sample. Per the source publication's procedure: Samples had a median of around 92,000 TCRs, with a range from roughly 23,224 to 750,000. V, J and CDR3 annotation of the TCR reads was carried out using the Decombinator software suite. For the PS versus PT1 abundance plots, all samples were subsampled to the same number of TCRs (28,000). TCRs were defined as expanded if absent before sensitization and observed at least eight times at the 2-week time point. Clones were called with MiXCR by TCRdb after fastp trimmed the public reads at Q25, and only in-frame beta chains were retained. Records with the same CDR3 protein are collapsed into one entry carrying the most frequent genes and DNA. TCRdb's processing, not the study's, gives the V and J calls here. This sample lists fewer than 100,000 distinct CDR3 sequences; 9.5% to 13% were detected once. Of the sample, roughly 1.4% is held by the ten largest clones.

What the work shows at the level of the full study, not this receptor alone: All patients had alopecia, a presumed autoimmune disease, so their immune response might differ from that of healthy individuals. Repeated subsampling changed both the strength of the expansion versus patch-test correlation and the threshold at which that correlation became significant. Expanded TCRs formed significantly more large CDR3 similarity clusters than pre-sensitization or healthy control sets, consistent with antigen-driven responses. The number of TCRs above 1 in 1000 frequency did not change with DPC sensitization; there was no evidence of global repertoire structure alterations. Patch test score was positively correlated with the number of PT1 expanded TCRs, with significance at thresholds 8, 16 and 32 but not at 4.

The sample's time point label, decoded: patch test 2, 6 weeks after DPC sensitization. The treatment or condition label for this specimen denotes: therapeutic diphenylcyclopropenone sensitization with weekly scalp DPC. At every patch-test visit, the blood draw took place before the patch test was put on. To be eligible, patients had to be aged 18 to 70, diagnosed with alopecia and judged suitable for DPC therapy, while pregnant patients were excluded. Unfractionated whole blood was collected in Tempus Blood RNA tubes, and total RNA was extracted from that blood. The material sequenced was whole blood, taken in connection with sensitization to the hapten diphenylcyclopropenone (DPC). The receptor chain draws on TRBV4-3 and TRBJ2-2; 7 nucleotides in the junction match TRBD1. The clonotype comes from a man aged 18 to 29 with alopecia areata. Some clones in this sample may be carry-over from other donors' samples. The sequenced DNA: TGCGCCAGCAGCCCCAGACAGGGACCGAACACCGGGGAGCTGTTTTTT. It encodes CASSPRQGPNTGELFF.